A single sample gave rise to the 23 T cell receptor beta chains below, sequenced in a study of tumor-infiltrating lymphocytes in primary liver carcinoma. With a constant-region primer, TCR beta cDNA was made from about 0.5 ug of total RNA. Library construction for TCR beta comprised three nested multiplex PCR rounds performed with slightly modified ARM-PCR. Researchers ran the first two PCR rounds for roughly 11 cycles each with TRBV1-TRBV30 forward primers and a C-beta reverse primer. TCRdb called the multiplex PCR reads again in MiXCR, with one record for every CDR3 protein. The table has around 330,000 distinct CDR3 sequences, 45% to 70% seen once; the top ten hold about a sixth. Germline DNA was also extracted, with blood RNA taken from unsorted whole blood. Sequenced: peripheral blood. The receptors originated from a woman between 25 and 40 years old with primary liver carcinoma and hepatitis B virus infection.

This clonotype has ten or more counts. V is TRBV5-6 and J is TRBJ2-3, with D perhaps matching TRBD1 (6 bases). Between the trimmed V and J ends, which lost 4 bases and 0 bases, there was a span of 15 bases. In germline, CDR1 is SGHDT, CDR2 YYEEEE. The length of the CDR3 is 16 residues. The CDR3 protein is CASSTSGQTSTDTQYF. The CDR3 region has the DNA TGTGCCAGCAGCACCTCAGGACAGACTAGCACAGATACGCAGTATTTT.

The chain has TRBV6-5 and TRBJ1-6; the match to TRBD1 covers 8 bases. The J segment lost 7 bases and the V segment lost 2 bases, leaving 4 bases of the junction unmatched. Germline values: CDR1 MNHEY, CDR2 SVGAGI. CDR3 length: 15 amino acids. CDR3 residues: CASSYQGATNSPLHF. In DNA, the CDR3 is TGTGCCAGCAGTTACCAGGGGGCAACGAATTCACCCCTCCACTTT.

This clonotype was counted only a few times. J is TRBJ1-3 and V is TRBV4-3, with a weak D call TRBD1 (6 bases). This CDR3 spans 15 amino acids. V shed 1 base and J shed 4 bases, with 11 bases lying between them. Germline V gene data show CDR1 as LGHNA and CDR2 as YSLEER. CDR3 residues: CASSQGGGPGNTIYF. CDR3 DNA: TGCGCCAGCAGCCAAGGAGGGGGTCCAGGAAACACCATATATTTT.

On this clonotype itself: A read error may be the cause here, since a much bigger clone is one base away. The CDR3 protein is CARSGSAQYF. The DNA of the CDR3 is TGTGCCAGGAGCGGTAGCGCGCAGTATTTT. The chain has TRBV12-3 or TRBV12-4 and TRBJ2-3; tentative D call: TRBD2 (5 bases). V was pared by 9 bases and J by 10 bases, with 11 bases between. The length of the CDR3 is 10 residues.

A word on this clonotype: Likely a read error: the CDR3 ends without its conserved phenylalanine or tryptophan. The chain links TRBV12-3 or TRBV12-4 to TRBJ2-2, with 7 bases matching TRBD1. This CDR3 contains 14 residues. V lost 8 bases, J lost 4 bases, and 7 bases stayed unmatched. The CDR3 loop is CASGRGQSTGELFI. The CDR3 DNA is TGTGCCAGCGGTAGGGGACAGAGCACCGGGGAGCTGTTTATT.

V and J are TRBV24-1 and TRBJ2-3, with D perhaps TRBD2 (6 bases). The length of the CDR3 is 16 residues. Germline V gene sequence: CDR1 KGHDR, CDR2 SFDVKD. Trimming took 2 bases from V and 0 from J, leaving 11 bases between them. The CDR3 nucleotides read TGTGCCACCAGTGATTACAAGGCGGGAAGCACAGATACGCAGTATTTT. It codes for CATSDYKAGSTDTQYF.

The sample holds a few counts of this clonotype. The rearrangement joins TRBV12-3 or TRBV12-4 to TRBJ2-3, with 8 bases lining up with TRBD2. The CDR3 has 16 residues. The J segment lost 0 bases and the V segment lost 6 bases, leaving 8 bases of the junction unmatched. CDR3 amino acids: CASSDKTSASTDTQYF. CDR3 nucleotides: TGTGCCAGCAGCGACAAGACTAGCGCTAGCACAGATACGCAGTATTTT.

This clonotype was observed many times. CDR3 protein: CASSYPGDQVYEQYF. In DNA, the CDR3 is TGTGCCAGCAGTTACCCCGGGGACCAGGTCTACGAGCAGTACTTC. V gene TRBV6-6 combines with J gene TRBJ2-7; D tentatively fits TRBD1 or TRBD2 (5 bases each). The ends were cut back, 2 bases at V and 3 bases at J, with 14 bases in the middle. Germline loops: CDR1 MNHNY, CDR2 SVGAGI (reference sequence). The CDR3 contains 15 residues.

The CDR3 DNA reads TGTGCCAGCAGTCCCCGGCAGCGGGAGACATACGAGCAGTACTTC. It translates to CASSPRQRETYEQYF. The rearrangement uses TRBV11-1 and TRBJ2-7; 8 bases are a match to TRBD2. With 6 bases clipped from V and 4 bases from J, the junction kept 11 bases outside the gene matches. The CDR3 length is 15 residues. Germline V CDR1 and CDR2: SGHAT, FQDESV (reference sequence).

A note on this clonotype: This may be a read error: a much more frequent sequence differs by one nucleotide. This chain connects TRBV12-3 or TRBV12-4 to TRBJ1-2; D unclear. This CDR3 spans 12 amino acids. DNA of the CDR3: TGTGTCAGCAGCAACACTAACTATGGCTACACCTTC. It encodes CVSSNTNYGYTF.

The chain is built from TRBV2 and TRBJ2-5; D perhaps matches TRBD2 (6 bases). The CDR3 length is 14 residues. V was clipped by 7 bases and J by 0 bases, with 12 bases between them. The germline V gene has CDR1 SNHLY and CDR2 FYNNEI. The CDR3 here is CASMRGVNQETQYF. CDR3 coding DNA: TGTGCCAGCATGCGGGGCGTAAACCAAGAGACCCAGTACTTC.

On this clonotype: A much larger clone sits a single nucleotide away, making a read error possible. Here the CDR3 DNA reads TGTGCCGGCAGCTTGGCTAGCGAGCAGTACTTC. It translates to CAGSLASEQYF. The J gene is TRBJ2-7, the V gene TRBV5-6; the D is unclear. The CDR3 totals 11 residues. Per germline, CDR1 SGHDT and CDR2 YYEEEE.

This clonotype was observed many times. This rearrangement joins TRBV11-1 to TRBJ2-1; 9 nucleotides agree with TRBD1. Germline values: CDR1 SGHAT, CDR2 FQDESV (reference sequence). CDR3 size: 15 residues. V was clipped by 2 bases and J by 7 bases; unmatched bases: 6. CDR3 residues: CASSLLGQGGNEQFF. The CDR3 DNA sequence: TGTGCCAGCAGCTTACTGGGACAGGGCGGAAATGAGCAGTTCTTC.

The chain carries TRBV6-5 and TRBJ1-4; weak D call: TRBD1 (6 bases). Trimming removed 0 bases at V and 8 bases at J, with 13 bases between. Per the germline V gene, CDR1 is MNHEY and CDR2 is SVGAGI. The CDR3 loop spans 15 amino acids. CDR3 amino acids: CASSYSAGVEEKLFF. In DNA form, the CDR3 reads TGTGCCAGCAGTTACTCGGCAGGGGTAGAAGAAAAACTGTTTTTT.

As to this clonotype: The junction differs from germline at one of its ends, possibly a read error. V usage is TRBV11-3 and J usage is TRBJ2-1, with D possibly being TRBD2 (6 bases). CDR1 and CDR2 (germline): SGHNT, YENEEA. The CDR3 spans 15 residues. CDR3 sequence reads: CTSSSFAGRGNEQFF. The CDR3 DNA sequence: TGTACCAGCAGCTCCTTTGCGGGGCGCGGTAATGAGCAGTTCTTC.

As for this clonotype: A much more abundant neighbour one base away suggests this may be a read error. The rearrangement joins TRBV4-3 to TRBJ2-5; D unclear. There are 14 residues in the CDR3. With 1 base removed from V and 4 bases from J, the gap between germline ends came to 10 bases. Germline CDR1 reads LGHNA; CDR2 reads YSLEER. The CDR3 sequence: CASSQAAIGETQYF. Here the CDR3 DNA reads TGCGCCAGCAGCCAAGCAGCTATAGGAGAGACCCAGTACTTC.

The CDR3 nucleotides read TGTGCCAGCAGCTCGATAGGGGGTGAGCAGTACTTC. As protein: CASSSIGGEQYF. The chain combines TRBV11-3 with TRBJ2-7, with D perhaps matching TRBD1 (6 bases). The V gene lost 4 bases and the J gene lost 7 bases, with 11 bases spanning the gap. CDR1 is SGHNT and CDR2 is YENEEA in the germline V gene. CDR3 length: 12 residues.

About this clonotype: The CDR3 end shows no conserved phenylalanine or tryptophan, and so a read error is likely. V and J are TRBV11-1 and TRBJ2-7; the match to TRBD1 covers 8 bases. Germline V CDR1 and CDR2: SGHAT, FQDESV (reference sequence). There are 15 residues in the CDR3. This chain's CDR3 is CASSLGQAISYEQYL. As DNA, the CDR3 is TGTGCCAGCAGCTTGGGACAGGCGATTTCCTATGAGCAGTACTTA.

This chain uses TRBV12-5 with TRBJ2-1; 12 bases match TRBD2. Germline V gene sequence: CDR1 LGHNT, CDR2 FRNRAP. J was trimmed by 5 bases and V by 2 bases; bases with no gene match: 22. The length of the CDR3 is 22 residues. CDR3 nucleotides: TGTGCTAGTGGTTTGCTAGGGGCATTTTGGACTAGCGGGACCGTCGTCGACAATGAGCAGTTCTTC. Its translation is CASGLLGAFWTSGTVVDNEQFF.

This clonotype was detected ten times or more. The J gene is TRBJ1-3, the V gene TRBV29-1; TRBD1 might be the D (5 bases). The V end was cut by 4 bases, the J end by 0 bases, with 13 bases between. The CDR3 consists of 15 residues. Germline V gives CDR1 SQVTM, CDR2 ANQGSEA. CDR3 sequence reads: CSVGGGGSSGNTIYF. In DNA, the CDR3 is TGCAGCGTTGGCGGCGGGGGAAGCTCTGGAAACACCATATATTTT.

The sample holds a few counts of this clonotype. The chain combines TRBV6-1 with TRBJ2-1; 7 bases agree with TRBD1. The CDR3 loop spans 15 amino acids. Trimming cost V 8 bases and J 0 bases; bases outside gene matches: 7. Germline V gives CDR1 MNHNS, CDR2 SASEGT. CDR3 loop: CASQIPGGSYNEQFF. CDR3 in DNA: TGTGCCAGCCAGATCCCAGGGGGCTCCTACAATGAGCAGTTCTTC.

Details on this clonotype: One end of the junction is discordant with germline, which a read error may explain. The chain is built from TRBV14 and TRBJ2-7; 7 nucleotides align to TRBD2. Germline-derived CDR1 and CDR2 are SGHDN and FVKESK. The CDR3 contains 15 residues. DNA of the CDR3: TGTGCCAGCAACCAAGAAATTCAGCGGGGCTACGAGCAGTACTTC. This encodes CASNQEIQRGYEQYF.

This clonotype has a single count. Compared with germline, one end of the junction differs, possibly owing to a read error. V gene TRBV11-1 combines with J gene TRBJ2-5; D unresolved. This CDR3 comprises 14 residues. From germline, CDR1 is SGHAT and CDR2 FQDESV (reference sequence). The CDR3 nucleotides are TGTGCCAGTTGCTCCGACCTGGAGATTAAGACCCAGTGCTTC. It is translated as CASCSDLEIKTQCF.